This TCR beta chain was observed in a study of blood T cells in healthy people across ages. Study information: Roughly one uniquely barcoded beta molecule per two T cells was captured.

The second PCR ran roughly 7 to 12 cycles with a sample-barcoded 5' primer and J-beta primers. Each TCR beta cDNA got a 12-nucleotide random molecular identifier. TCRdb fed the 5' RACE reads into MiXCR, producing one record per CDR3 protein. The table includes 800,000 or so distinct CDR3 sequences, 35% to 50% detected once. Trimming cost V 7 bases and J 3 bases, with 9 bases left between them. There are 12 residues in the CDR3. Looked up from germline, CDR1 is DFQATT and CDR2 is SNEGSKA (reference sequence). This clonotype was observed a few times. The target antigen is unknown. General study points: Per-million-T-cell TCR beta diversity fell roughly linearly with age.

The authors extracted at least 5 micrograms of total RNA per sample. The clonotype comes from a man older than 75 in good health. V usage is TRBV20-1 and J usage is TRBJ2-2; D not certain. The sequencing input was blood. The CDR3 nucleotides read TGCAGTGGAGACTCTCACACCGGGGAGCTGTTTTTT. Translating it yields CSGDSHTGELFF.